This TCR beta chain was obtained from a study of T cells in Graves' hyperthyroidism and ophthalmopathy. General observations from the study: The model foresaw ophthalmopathy a median roughly 6.5 months prior to onset. Most thyroid-expanded clonotypes above 0.001 were also found in blood.

RNA transcripts gave rise to amplified TCR beta CDR3 regions. HTBI primers were used for first-round RT-PCR of the TCR CDR3. Via MiXCR, TCRdb re-called the multiplex PCR reads, giving one row per CDR3 protein. Among some 350,000 distinct CDR3 sequences listed, about 15% were seen once. Germline lookup yields CDR1 MNHNS and CDR2 SASEGT. V gave up 6 bases and J gave up 2 bases, with 17 bases separating them. The CDR3 is made up of 15 amino acids. Ophthalmopathy patients had Clinical Activity Score at least 3, NOSPECS grade at least 4, duration under 3 months. PBMCs stemmed from under 11 ml fresh peripheral blood. As to this clonotype: The antigen remains unidentified.

The sequencing sample was made of blood. The chain joins TRBV6-1 to TRBJ2-7, with D perhaps assigned TRBD1 or TRBD2 (5 bases each). This TCR was recovered from a woman aged 55 to 70 with Graves' ophthalmopathy. This CDR3 is CASRNPGRETYEQYF. In DNA, the CDR3 is TGTGCCAGCAGGAACCCGGGACGAGAAACCTACGAGCAGTACTTC.